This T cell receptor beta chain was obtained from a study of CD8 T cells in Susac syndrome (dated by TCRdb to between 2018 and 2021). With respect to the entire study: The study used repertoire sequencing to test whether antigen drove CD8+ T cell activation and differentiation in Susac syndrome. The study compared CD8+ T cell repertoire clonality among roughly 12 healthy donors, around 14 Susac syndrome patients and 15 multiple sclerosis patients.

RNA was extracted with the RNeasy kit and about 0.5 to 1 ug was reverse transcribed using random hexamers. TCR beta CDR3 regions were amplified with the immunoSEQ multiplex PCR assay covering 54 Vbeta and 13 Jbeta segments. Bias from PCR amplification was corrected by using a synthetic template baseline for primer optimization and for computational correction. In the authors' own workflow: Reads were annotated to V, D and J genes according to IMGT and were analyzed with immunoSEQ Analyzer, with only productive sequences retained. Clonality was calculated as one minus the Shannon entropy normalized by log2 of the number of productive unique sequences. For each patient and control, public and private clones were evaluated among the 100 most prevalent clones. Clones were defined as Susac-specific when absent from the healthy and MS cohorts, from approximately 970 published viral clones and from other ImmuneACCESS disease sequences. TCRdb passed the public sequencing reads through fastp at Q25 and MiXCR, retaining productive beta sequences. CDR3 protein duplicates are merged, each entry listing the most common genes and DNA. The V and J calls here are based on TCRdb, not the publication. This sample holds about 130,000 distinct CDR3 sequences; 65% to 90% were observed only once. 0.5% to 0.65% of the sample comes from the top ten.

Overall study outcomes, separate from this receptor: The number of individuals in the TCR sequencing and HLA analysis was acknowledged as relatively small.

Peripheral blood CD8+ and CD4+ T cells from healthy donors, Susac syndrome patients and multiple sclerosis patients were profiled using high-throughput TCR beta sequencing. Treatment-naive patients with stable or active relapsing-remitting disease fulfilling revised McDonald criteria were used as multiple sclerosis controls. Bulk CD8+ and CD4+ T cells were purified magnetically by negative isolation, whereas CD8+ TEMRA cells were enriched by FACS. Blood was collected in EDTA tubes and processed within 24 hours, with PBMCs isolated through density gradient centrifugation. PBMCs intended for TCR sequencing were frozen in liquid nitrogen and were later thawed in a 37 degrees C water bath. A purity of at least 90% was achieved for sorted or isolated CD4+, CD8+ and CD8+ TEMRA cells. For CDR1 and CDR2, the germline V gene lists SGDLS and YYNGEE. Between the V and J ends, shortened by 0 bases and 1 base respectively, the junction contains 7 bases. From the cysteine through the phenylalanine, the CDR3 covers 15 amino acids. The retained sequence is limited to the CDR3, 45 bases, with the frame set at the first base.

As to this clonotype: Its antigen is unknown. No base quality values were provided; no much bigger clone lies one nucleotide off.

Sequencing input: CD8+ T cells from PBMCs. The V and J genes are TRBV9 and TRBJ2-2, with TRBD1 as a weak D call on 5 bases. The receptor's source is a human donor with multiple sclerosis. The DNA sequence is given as TGTGCCAGCAGCGTAGCGGACATGAACACCGGGGAGCTGTTTTTT. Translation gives CASSVADMNTGELFF.